In its sample, the clone carrying this TCR beta chain was seen once. Antigen: not known. One end of the junction fails to match germline, which may point to a read error. This entry comes from a study of post-analysis software for immune sequencing data. Germline assignment: CDR1 SGHNT and CDR2 YENEEA. This CDR3 is 16 amino acids long. Study results and limitations: When patients were compared with controls, five TRBV segments were more frequent, TRBV5-6, TRBV5-1 and TRBV20-1 among them. A significant reduction in normalized Chao1 diversity was observed in multiple sclerosis patients versus controls.

Prepared TCR beta cDNA libraries contained unique molecular identifiers. TCRdb redid the calling of the PCR reads with MiXCR, one entry per CDR3 protein. The sample lists about 160,000 distinct CDR3 sequences, about 37% occurring once. The chain recombines TRBV11-3 with TRBJ1-4; tentative D call: TRBD1 (5 bases). The sequence came from a girl aged 10 to 17 with multiple sclerosis. This specimen consisted of blood, obtained after autologous hematopoietic stem cell transplantation. DNA of the CDR3: TGTGCCGGCAGCCATCACGCGGGGGGTTCGGATGAAAAACTGTTTTTT. This encodes CAGSHHAGGSDEKLFF.